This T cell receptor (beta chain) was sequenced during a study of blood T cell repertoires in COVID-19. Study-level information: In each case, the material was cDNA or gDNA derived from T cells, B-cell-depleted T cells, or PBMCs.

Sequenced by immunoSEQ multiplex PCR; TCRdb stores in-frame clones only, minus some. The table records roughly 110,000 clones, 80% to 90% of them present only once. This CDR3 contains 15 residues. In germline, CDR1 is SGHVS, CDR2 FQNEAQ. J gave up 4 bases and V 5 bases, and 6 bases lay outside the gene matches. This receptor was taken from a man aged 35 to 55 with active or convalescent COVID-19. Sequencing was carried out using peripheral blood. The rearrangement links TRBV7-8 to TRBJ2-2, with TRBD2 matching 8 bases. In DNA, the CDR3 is TGTGCCAGCAGCCCCCTGAGCGGGGGCACCGGGGAGCTGTTTTTT. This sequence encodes CASSPLSGGTGELFF.